Below, 23 T cell receptor beta chains from the same sample are listed, as sequenced in a study of technical replicates of blood from a few donors. Generated by immunoSEQ multiplex PCR, the TCRdb table keeps only in-frame clones and is missing some. The sample includes fewer than 85,000 clones, about 96% of them seen just once. Sequencing was performed on T cells isolated from PBMCs. The receptors stem from a human donor in good health.

V gene TRBV29-1 combines with J gene TRBJ2-1; D is unclear. This CDR3 has 12 amino acids. CDR1 SQVTM and CDR2 ANQGSEA come from the germline V gene. V gave up 2 bases and J gave up 4 bases, with 6 bases separating them. This chain's CDR3 is CSVEILYNEQFF. CDR3 in DNA: TGCAGCGTTGAAATCCTGTACAATGAGCAGTTCTTC.

This rearrangement joins TRBV27 to TRBJ1-5; D may be TRBD1 (6 bases). In germline, CDR1 is MNHEY, CDR2 SMNVEV (reference sequence). The CDR3 length is 15 residues. V lost 4 bases and J 2 bases, leaving 12 bases between the germline ends. CDR3 sequence: CASSSANRGNQPQHF. In nucleotides, the CDR3 is TGTGCCAGCAGTTCTGCAAACAGGGGCAATCAGCCCCAGCATTTT.

This rearrangement joins TRBV4-2 to TRBJ2-3; 14 bases fit TRBD2. Trimming at V came to 4 bases and at J to 6 bases, leaving 12 bases not matched to a gene. The CDR3 is 18 residues long. From germline, CDR1 is LGHNA and CDR2 YNFKEQ. The CDR3: CASSPRLGTSGSSDTQYF. DNA of the CDR3: TGTGCCAGCAGCCCCCGCCTCGGGACTAGCGGGAGCTCGGATACGCAGTATTTT.

The chain links TRBV11-3 to TRBJ2-6; D gene uncertain. The germline CDR1 and CDR2 sequences are SGHNT and YENEEA. The germline V and J ends were trimmed by 5 bases and 0 bases, with 8 bases remaining between them. The CDR3 extends over 15 amino acids. The CDR3 region has the DNA TGTGCCAGCAGCCTCGACACCTCTGGGGCCAACGTCCTGACTTTC. It encodes CASSLDTSGANVLTF.

DNA of the CDR3: TGTGCCTGGACAGGGGCTCAAGAGACCCAGTACTTC. It specifies CAWTGAQETQYF. The gene calls are TRBV30 and TRBJ2-5; weak D call: TRBD1 (6 bases). Trimming left V 4 bases short and J 2 bases short, with 8 bases between. Per the germline V gene, CDR1 is GTSNPN and CDR2 is SVGIG (reference sequence). The CDR3 loop spans 12 amino acids.

The rearrangement joins TRBV9 to TRBJ2-2, with 7 nucleotides matching TRBD2. The CDR3 runs 16 residues. Germline values: CDR1 SGDLS, CDR2 YYNGEE. V gave up 5 bases and J gave up 2 bases; unmatched junction bases: 9. The CDR3 spells CASSQGGGSNTGELFF. CDR3 nucleotide sequence: TGTGCCAGCAGTCAGGGAGGCGGGAGTAACACCGGGGAGCTGTTTTTT.

The rearrangement joins TRBV6-5 to TRBJ2-7, with 7 positions matching TRBD1. V was clipped by 1 base and J by 6 bases; unmatched bases: 0. The CDR3 has 12 amino acids. From germline, CDR1 is MNHEY and CDR2 SVGAGI. The CDR3 here is CASSYYRGEQYF. CDR3 bases: TGTGCCAGCAGTTACTACAGGGGCGAGCAGTACTTC.

The chain recombines TRBV13 with TRBJ1-1; D remains unclear. V was pared by 0 bases and J by 2 bases, with 10 bases between. Germline lookup yields CDR1 PRHDT and CDR2 FYEKMQ (reference sequence). The CDR3 contains 15 residues. The CDR3 here is CASSLGSGSNTEAFF. The CDR3 coding sequence is TGTGCCAGCAGCTTAGGCTCGGGGAGCAACACTGAAGCTTTCTTT.

The rearrangement joins TRBV30 to TRBJ1-1, with a possible D match to TRBD1 (5 bases). CDR1 and CDR2 from the germline V gene are GTSNPN and SVGIG (reference sequence). The CDR3 is made up of 15 amino acids. Trimming stripped 0 bases from V and 6 bases from J, with 17 bases between. In DNA form, the CDR3 reads TGTGCCTGGAGTGTACGGGGGTATCTGGTATCTGAAGCTTTCTTT. Its translation: CAWSVRGYLVSEAFF.

V and J are TRBV30 and TRBJ2-1; TRBD2 is a possible D gene (5 bases). Trimming removed 4 bases at V and 6 bases at J, with 13 bases between. The CDR3 is made up of 13 amino acids. The V gene's germline CDR1 is GTSNPN and CDR2 SVGIG (reference sequence). The CDR3 spells CAWTVSGPNEQFF. CDR3 bases: TGTGCCTGGACGGTCAGCGGTCCCAATGAGCAGTTCTTC.

This chain connects TRBV27 to TRBJ2-7; TRBD2 matches at 16 bases. V lost 10 bases, J lost 0 bases, and 3 bases stayed unmatched. The CDR3 is 15 residues long. The V gene's germline CDR1 is MNHEY and CDR2 SMNVEV (reference sequence). This CDR3 reads CATGTSGRASYEQYF. The CDR3 bases are TGTGCCACCGGGACTAGCGGGAGGGCCTCCTACGAGCAGTACTTC.

This sequence joins TRBV2 and TRBJ1-4; a possible D gene is TRBD1 (5 bases). With 8 bases removed from V and 5 bases from J, the gap between germline ends came to 18 bases. CDR1 and CDR2 from the germline V gene are SNHLY and FYNNEI. The CDR3 consists of 15 residues. The CDR3 bases are TGTGCCAGCCAAATTGGGGGGATCCTAAATGAAAAACTGTTTTTT. It specifies CASQIGGILNEKLFF.

The rearrangement uses TRBV6-5 and TRBJ2-1; D possibly corresponds to TRBD2 (6 bases). Trimming pared 2 bases from V and 8 bases from J, leaving 7 bases between. The CDR3 sequence is 12 residues long. Per the germline V gene, CDR1 is MNHEY and CDR2 is SVGAGI. CDR3 DNA sequence: TGTGCCAGCAGTTACCCGGGAGATGAGCAGTTCTTC. This codes for CASSYPGDEQFF.

V is TRBV29-1 and J is TRBJ1-4, with D unresolved. This CDR3 has 12 residues. In germline, CDR1 is SQVTM, CDR2 ANQGSEA. Trimming removed 2 bases at V and 5 bases at J, with 6 bases between. DNA for the CDR3: TGCAGCGTTGAATCCTACAATGAAAAACTGTTTTTT. Its protein is CSVESYNEKLFF.

The rearrangement joins TRBV7-8 to TRBJ1-2, with 9 nucleotides matching TRBD1. CDR3 length: 14 amino acids. Germline V gene data show CDR1 as SGHVS and CDR2 as FQNEAQ. V shed 1 base, J shed 4 bases, and the junction held 1 base outside the gene matches. CDR3 DNA sequence: TGTGCCAGCAGCTTAGAGACAGGGGGCTATGGCTACACCTTC. It encodes CASSLETGGYGYTF.

The rearrangement links TRBV21-1 to TRBJ1-1; the DNA was not used to check the table's D call, TRBD1. TRBV21-1 is a pseudogene segment. The CDR3 consists of 19 residues. This CDR3 reads CASSKIKGSGLRMNTEAFF. The CDR3 coding sequence is TGTGCCAGCAGCAAAATAAAAGGTTCAGGGCTTCGAATGAACACTGAAGCTTTCTTT.

As concerns this clone: An end of the junction does not agree with germline; a read error may underlie this. This rearrangement joins TRBV11-2 to TRBJ2-1, with D maybe TRBD2 (6 bases). Germline-derived CDR1 and CDR2 are SGHAT and FQNNGV. The CDR3 extends over 15 amino acids. The CDR3 region is CASSLGQKGDWLTVF. The CDR3 region has the DNA TGTGCCAGCAGCTTAGGACAAAAAGGGGACTGGCTAACGGTCTTC.

This clone was seen just once. The chain uses TRBV7-9 and TRBJ2-7, with unresolved D. The CDR3 loop spans 13 amino acids. Germline V CDR1 and CDR2: SEHNR, FQNEAQ (reference sequence). Trimming removed 5 bases at V and 4 bases at J, with 12 bases between. The CDR3 nucleotides are TGTGCCAGCAGCGCCTTGTGGAGTTACGAGCAGTACTTC. This translates into CASSALWSYEQYF.

The chain combines TRBV6-5 with TRBJ1-2; no reliable D call. This CDR3 is built from 15 residues. V gave up 0 bases and J gave up 4 bases, with 12 bases separating them. CDR1 MNHEY and CDR2 SVGAGI come from the germline V gene. As DNA, the CDR3 is TGTGCCAGCAGTTACTCAGGCGGGCATGGCTATGGCTACACCTTC. Protein: CASSYSGGHGYGYTF.

The rearrangement joins TRBV29-1 to TRBJ1-1, with D perhaps matching TRBD1 (5 bases). The CDR3 is 12 amino acids. The germline V and J ends were trimmed by 4 bases and 6 bases, with 12 bases remaining between them. Germline values: CDR1 SQVTM, CDR2 ANQGSEA. In DNA form, the CDR3 reads TGCAGCGTTGCTCAGGGTTCGTCTGAAGCTTTCTTT. It specifies CSVAQGSSEAFF. Looking up the rest from reference TRBV29-1 and TRBJ1-1 gives the full variable domain: SAVISQKPSRDICQRGTSLTIQCQVDSQVTMMFWYRQQPGQSLTLIATANQGSEATYESGFVIDKFPISRPNLTFSTLTVSNMSPEDSSIYLCSVAQGSSEAFFGQGTRLTVV.

The chain employs TRBV7-9 and TRBJ2-7; maybe TRBD1 (5 bases). Trimming took off 5 bases at V and 9 bases at J, with 23 bases between the two ends. CDR3 length equals 15 residues. The germline V gene has CDR1 SEHNR and CDR2 FQNEAQ (reference sequence). The CDR3 DNA follows: TGTGCCAGCAGCATAAGCCAGGGTTCGGTTTTTAGGCAGTACTTC. Its protein is CASSISQGSVFRQYF.

The chain links TRBV30 to TRBJ2-7; D is ambiguous. Germline CDR1 GTSNPN, CDR2 SVGIG (reference sequence). This CDR3 is built from 12 residues. V lost 2 bases and J 1 base, leaving 6 bases between the germline ends. This CDR3 reads CAWSPQSYEQYF. The CDR3 DNA reads as TGTGCCTGGAGTCCACAGTCCTACGAGCAGTACTTC.

Note on this clone: A read error may account for a junction end that differs from germline. The chain uses TRBV28 and TRBJ2-5; maybe TRBD1 (6 bases). CDR1 is MDHEN and CDR2 is SYDVKM in the germline V gene. This CDR3 contains 14 residues. The CDR3 sequence is CASSFRGAQGTQYF. The CDR3 DNA sequence: TGTGCCAGCAGTTTCAGGGGCGCTCAAGGGACCCAGTACTTC.